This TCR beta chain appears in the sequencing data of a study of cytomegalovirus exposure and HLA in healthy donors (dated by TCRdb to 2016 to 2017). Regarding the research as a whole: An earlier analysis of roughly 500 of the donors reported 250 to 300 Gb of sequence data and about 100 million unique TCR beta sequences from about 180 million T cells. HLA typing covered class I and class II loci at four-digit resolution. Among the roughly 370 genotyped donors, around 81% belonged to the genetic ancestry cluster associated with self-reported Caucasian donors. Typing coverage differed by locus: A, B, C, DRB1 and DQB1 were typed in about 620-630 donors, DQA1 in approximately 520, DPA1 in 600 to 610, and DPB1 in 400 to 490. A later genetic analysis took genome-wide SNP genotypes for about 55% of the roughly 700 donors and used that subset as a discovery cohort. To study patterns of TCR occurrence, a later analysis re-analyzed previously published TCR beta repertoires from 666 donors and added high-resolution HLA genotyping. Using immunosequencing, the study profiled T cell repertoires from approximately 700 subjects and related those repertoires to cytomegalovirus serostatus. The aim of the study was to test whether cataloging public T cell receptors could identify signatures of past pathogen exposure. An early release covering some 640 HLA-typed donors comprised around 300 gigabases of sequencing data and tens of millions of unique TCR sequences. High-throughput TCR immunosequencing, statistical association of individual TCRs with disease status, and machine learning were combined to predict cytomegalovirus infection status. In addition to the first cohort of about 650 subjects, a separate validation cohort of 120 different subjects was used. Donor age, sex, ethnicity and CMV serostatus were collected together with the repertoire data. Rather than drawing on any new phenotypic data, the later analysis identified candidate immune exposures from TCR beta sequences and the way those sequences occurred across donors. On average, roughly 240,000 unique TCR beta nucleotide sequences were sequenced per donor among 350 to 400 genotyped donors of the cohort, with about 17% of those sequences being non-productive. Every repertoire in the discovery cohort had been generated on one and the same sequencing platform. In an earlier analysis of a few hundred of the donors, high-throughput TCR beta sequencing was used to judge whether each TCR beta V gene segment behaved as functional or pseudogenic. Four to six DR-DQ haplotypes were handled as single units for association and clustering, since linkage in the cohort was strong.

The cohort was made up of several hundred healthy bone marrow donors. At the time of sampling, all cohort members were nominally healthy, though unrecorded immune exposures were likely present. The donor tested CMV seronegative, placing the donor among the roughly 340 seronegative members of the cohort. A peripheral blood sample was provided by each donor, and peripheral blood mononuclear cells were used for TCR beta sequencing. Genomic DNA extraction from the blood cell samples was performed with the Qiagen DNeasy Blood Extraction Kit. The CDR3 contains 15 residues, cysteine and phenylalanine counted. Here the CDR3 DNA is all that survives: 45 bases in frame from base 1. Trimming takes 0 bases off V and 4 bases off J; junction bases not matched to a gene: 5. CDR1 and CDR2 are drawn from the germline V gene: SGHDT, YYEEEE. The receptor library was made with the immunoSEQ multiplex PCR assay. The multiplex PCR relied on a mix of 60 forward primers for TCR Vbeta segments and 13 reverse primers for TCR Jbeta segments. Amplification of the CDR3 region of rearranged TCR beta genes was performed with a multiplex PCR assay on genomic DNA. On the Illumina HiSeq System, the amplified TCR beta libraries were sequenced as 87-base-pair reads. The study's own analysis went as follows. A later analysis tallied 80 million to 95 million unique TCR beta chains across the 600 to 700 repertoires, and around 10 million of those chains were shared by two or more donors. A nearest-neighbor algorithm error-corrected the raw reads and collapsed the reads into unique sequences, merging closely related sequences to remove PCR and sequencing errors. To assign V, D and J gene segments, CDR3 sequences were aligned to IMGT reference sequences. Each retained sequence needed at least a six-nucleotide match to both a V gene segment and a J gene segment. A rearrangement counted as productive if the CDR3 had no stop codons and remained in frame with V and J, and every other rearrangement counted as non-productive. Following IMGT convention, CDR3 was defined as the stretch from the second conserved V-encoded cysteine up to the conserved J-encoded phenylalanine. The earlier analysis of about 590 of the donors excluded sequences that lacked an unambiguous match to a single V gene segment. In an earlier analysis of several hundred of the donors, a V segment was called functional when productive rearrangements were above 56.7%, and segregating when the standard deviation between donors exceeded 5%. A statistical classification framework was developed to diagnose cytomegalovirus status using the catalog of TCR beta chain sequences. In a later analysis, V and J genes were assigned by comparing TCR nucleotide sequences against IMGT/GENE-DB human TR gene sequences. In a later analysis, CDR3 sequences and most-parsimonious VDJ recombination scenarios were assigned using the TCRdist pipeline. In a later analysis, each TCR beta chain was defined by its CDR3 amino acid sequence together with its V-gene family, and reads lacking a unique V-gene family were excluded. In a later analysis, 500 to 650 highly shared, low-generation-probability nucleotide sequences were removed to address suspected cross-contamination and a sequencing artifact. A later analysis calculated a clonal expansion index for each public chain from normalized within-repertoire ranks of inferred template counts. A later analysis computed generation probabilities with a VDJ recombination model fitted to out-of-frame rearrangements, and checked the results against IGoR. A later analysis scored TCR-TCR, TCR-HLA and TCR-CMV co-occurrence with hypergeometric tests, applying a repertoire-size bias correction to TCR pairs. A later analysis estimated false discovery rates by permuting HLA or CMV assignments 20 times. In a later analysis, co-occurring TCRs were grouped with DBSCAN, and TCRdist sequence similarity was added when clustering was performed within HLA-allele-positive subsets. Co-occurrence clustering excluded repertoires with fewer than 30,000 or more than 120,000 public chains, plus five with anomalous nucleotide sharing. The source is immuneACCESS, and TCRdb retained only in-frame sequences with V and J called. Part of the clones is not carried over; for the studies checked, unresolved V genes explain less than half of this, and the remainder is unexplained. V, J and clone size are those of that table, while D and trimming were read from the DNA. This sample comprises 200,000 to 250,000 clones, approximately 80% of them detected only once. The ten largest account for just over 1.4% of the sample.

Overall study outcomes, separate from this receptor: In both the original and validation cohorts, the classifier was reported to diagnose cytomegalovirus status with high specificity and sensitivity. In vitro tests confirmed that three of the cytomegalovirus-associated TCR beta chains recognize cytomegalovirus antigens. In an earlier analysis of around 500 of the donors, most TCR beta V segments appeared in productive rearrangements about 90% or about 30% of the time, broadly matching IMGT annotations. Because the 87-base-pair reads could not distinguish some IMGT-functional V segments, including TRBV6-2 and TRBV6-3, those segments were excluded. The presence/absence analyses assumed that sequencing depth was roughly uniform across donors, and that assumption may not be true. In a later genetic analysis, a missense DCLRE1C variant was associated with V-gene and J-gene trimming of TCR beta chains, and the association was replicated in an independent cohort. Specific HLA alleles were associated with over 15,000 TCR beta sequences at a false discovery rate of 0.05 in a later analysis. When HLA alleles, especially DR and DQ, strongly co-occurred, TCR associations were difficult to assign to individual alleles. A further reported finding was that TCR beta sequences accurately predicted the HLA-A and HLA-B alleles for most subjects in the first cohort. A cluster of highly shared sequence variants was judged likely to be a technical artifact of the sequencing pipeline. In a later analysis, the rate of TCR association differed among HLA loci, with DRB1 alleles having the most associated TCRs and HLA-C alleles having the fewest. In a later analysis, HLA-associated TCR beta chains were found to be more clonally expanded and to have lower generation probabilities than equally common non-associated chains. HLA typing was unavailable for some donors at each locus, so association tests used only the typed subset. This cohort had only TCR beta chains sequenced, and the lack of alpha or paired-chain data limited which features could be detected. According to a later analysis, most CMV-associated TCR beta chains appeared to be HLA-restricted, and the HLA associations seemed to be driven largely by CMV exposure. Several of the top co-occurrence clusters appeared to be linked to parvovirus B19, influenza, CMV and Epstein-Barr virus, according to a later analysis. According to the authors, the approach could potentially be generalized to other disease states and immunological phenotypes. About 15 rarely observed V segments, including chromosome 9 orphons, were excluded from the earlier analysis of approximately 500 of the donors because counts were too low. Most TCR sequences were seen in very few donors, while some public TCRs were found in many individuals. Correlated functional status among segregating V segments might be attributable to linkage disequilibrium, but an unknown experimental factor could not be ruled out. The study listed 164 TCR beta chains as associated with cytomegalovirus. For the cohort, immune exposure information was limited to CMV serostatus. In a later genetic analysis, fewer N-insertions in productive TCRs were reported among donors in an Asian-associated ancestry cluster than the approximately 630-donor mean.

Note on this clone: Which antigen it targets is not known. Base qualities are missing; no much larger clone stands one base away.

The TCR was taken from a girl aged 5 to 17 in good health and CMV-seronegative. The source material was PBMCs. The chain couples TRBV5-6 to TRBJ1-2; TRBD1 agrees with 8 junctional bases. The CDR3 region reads CASSLGDRTSYGYTF. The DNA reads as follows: TGTGCCAGCAGCTTGGGGGACAGGACCAGCTATGGCTACACCTTC.